These 13 T cell receptor beta chains came from one sample sequenced in a study of PD-L1 blockade in urothelial cancer. Libraries were prepared by immunoSEQ multiplex PCR; TCRdb keeps only in-frame clonotypes and omits some of them. The sample includes roughly 25,000 clones, approximately 81% of them seen just once. This specimen consisted of PBMCs, obtained around atezolizumab (anti-PD-L1) treatment. The receptors derive from a man aged 70-80 years with urothelial cancer.

The gene calls are TRBV5-1 and TRBJ2-3; 8 nucleotides align to TRBD2. The V gene end was trimmed by 0 bases and the J gene end by 1 base; junction bases not matched to a gene: 4. Germline-derived CDR1 and CDR2 are SGHRS and YFSETQ. The CDR3 sequence is 16 residues long. The CDR3 region is CASSLVSGIGTDTQYF. As DNA, the CDR3 is TGCGCCAGCAGCTTGGTTAGCGGGATTGGCACAGATACGCAGTATTTT.

The rearrangement joins TRBV20-1 to TRBJ2-3; D is perhaps TRBD2 (6 bases). V was trimmed by 6 bases and J by 6 bases, leaving 10 bases between them. From germline, CDR1 is DFQATT and CDR2 SNEGSKA (reference sequence). This CDR3 contains 11 residues. The CDR3 bases are TGCAGTGCGGCCCGGGGGGATACGCAGTATTTT. The encoded protein is CSAARGDTQYF.

The J gene is TRBJ2-2, the V gene TRBV28, with 16 bases matching TRBD2. This CDR3 contains 19 residues. The junction had 11 bases not matched to a gene; V was cut back by 6 bases and J by 4 bases. CDR1 is MDHEN, CDR2 SYDVKM, per germline. In DNA, the CDR3 is TGTGCCAGCAGGTCCTCGGGACTAGCGGGAGGGCCGGGCACCGGGGAGCTGTTTTTT. This gives the protein CASRSSGLAGGPGTGELFF. Full variable domain (missing parts from reference TRBV28 and TRBJ2-2): DVKVTQSSRYLVKRTGEKVFLECVQDMDHENMFWYRQDPGLGLRLIYFSYDVKMKEKGDIPEGYSVSREKKERFSLILESASTNQTSMYLCASRSSGLAGGPGTGELFFGEGSRLTVL.

Comments on this clone: A read error may account for a junction end that differs from germline. The V gene is TRBV7-7, the J gene TRBJ2-2, with unresolved D. Germline V gene data show CDR1 as SSHAT and CDR2 as FNYEAQ (reference sequence). CDR3 size: 14 residues. The CDR3 loop reads CASSLASNTGELFF. In DNA, the CDR3 is TGTGCTAGCAGCTTAGCATCAAACACCGGGGAGCTGTTTTTT.

The chain employs TRBV2 and TRBJ1-2; D gene uncertain. Germline CDR1 reads SNHLY; CDR2 reads FYNNEI. The germline V and J ends were trimmed by 9 bases and 4 bases, with 18 bases remaining between them. The CDR3 consists of 14 residues. In DNA form, the CDR3 reads TGTGCCAGTGGAGCGGAAGGACGTACCTATGGCTACACCTTC. This codes for CASGAEGRTYGYTF.

V usage is TRBV7-9 and J usage is TRBJ1-2; 7 nucleotides match TRBD1. The J segment lost 2 bases and the V segment lost 5 bases, leaving 2 bases of the junction unmatched. This CDR3 has 13 amino acids. The V gene's germline CDR1 is SEHNR and CDR2 FQNEAQ (reference sequence). The CDR3: CASSRGQNYGYTF. In DNA, the CDR3 is TGTGCCAGCAGCCGGGGACAGAACTATGGCTACACCTTC.

This sequence joins TRBV5-1 and TRBJ1-4; D is unclear. This CDR3 region has 14 residues. V was clipped by 4 bases and J by 3 bases, with 10 bases between them. Germline lookup yields CDR1 SGHRS and CDR2 YFSETQ. The CDR3 sequence: CASSEGDSNEKLFF. DNA for the CDR3: TGCGCCAGCAGCGAGGGAGATTCTAATGAAAAACTGTTTTTT.

The chain couples TRBV30 to TRBJ1-2, with TRBD1 as a possible D gene (6 bases). The CDR3 extends over 13 amino acids. Germline V gene lookup returns CDR1 GTSNPN and CDR2 SVGIG (reference sequence). Trimming left V 4 bases short and J 1 base short, with 10 bases between. CDR3 residues: CAWNGGLNYGYTF. The CDR3 DNA reads TGTGCCTGGAACGGGGGGCTTAACTATGGCTACACCTTC.

This clone was observed a single time. The chain has TRBV2 and TRBJ2-5, with 11 positions matching TRBD2. This CDR3 contains 16 residues. In germline, CDR1 is SNHLY, CDR2 FYNNEI. Trimming at V came to 3 bases and at J to 5 bases, leaving 8 bases not matched to a gene. CDR3 loop: CASSDPLAGVAETQYF. The DNA for the CDR3 is TGTGCCAGCAGTGATCCACTAGCGGGAGTAGCGGAGACCCAGTACTTC. Combining the CDR3 with reference TRBV2 and TRBJ2-5 gives the whole variable domain EPEVTQTPSHQVTQMGQEVILRCVPISNHLYFYWYRQILGQKVEFLVSFYNNEISEKSEIFDDQFSVERPDGSNFTLKIRSTKLEDSAMYFCASSDPLAGVAETQYFGPGTRLLVL.

The J gene is TRBJ2-5, the V gene TRBV18; D unresolved. V lost 5 bases and J 4 bases, leaving 11 bases between the germline ends. CDR1 KGHSH and CDR2 LQKENI come from the germline V gene. The CDR3 covers 13 residues. This CDR3 reads CASSATRSETQYF. CDR3 coding DNA: TGTGCCAGCTCAGCGACACGGTCAGAGACCCAGTACTTC.

V is TRBV30 and J is TRBJ2-3; 10 bases are a match to TRBD2. The V gene end was trimmed by 2 bases and the J gene end by 1 base; junction bases not matched to a gene: 15. The germline V gene encodes CDR1 GTSNPN and CDR2 SVGIG (reference sequence). The CDR3 runs to 19 residues. The DNA for the CDR3 is TGTGCCTGGAGTCGGCTAGCGGGAGATTTTCTATATGGCACAGATACGCAGTATTTT. Translating gives CAWSRLAGDFLYGTDTQYF. Looking up the rest from reference TRBV30 and TRBJ2-3 gives the full variable domain: SQTIHQWPATLVQPVGSPLSLECTVEGTSNPNLYWYRQAAGRGLQLLFYSVGIGQISSEVPQNLSASRPQDRQFILSSKKLLLSDSGFYLCAWSRLAGDFLYGTDTQYFGPGTRLTVL.

J is TRBJ2-1 and V is TRBV2, with no clear D. Deletions cut 6 bases from V and 3 bases from J, with 15 bases between. CDR3 length: 15 amino acids. Germline loops: CDR1 SNHLY, CDR2 FYNNEI. CDR3 bases: TGTGCCAGCAGCGTAGAACAGAACTTCTACAATGAGCAGTTCTTC. Its translation: CASSVEQNFYNEQFF.

The rearrangement links TRBV30 to TRBJ2-2; D not certain. Germline values: CDR1 GTSNPN, CDR2 SVGIG (reference sequence). This CDR3 region has 15 residues. Deletions cut 0 bases from V and 5 bases from J, with 13 bases between. CDR3 coding DNA: TGTGCCTGGAGTGTACACCGACTGCCAACCGGGGAGCTGTTTTTT. This translates into CAWSVHRLPTGELFF.